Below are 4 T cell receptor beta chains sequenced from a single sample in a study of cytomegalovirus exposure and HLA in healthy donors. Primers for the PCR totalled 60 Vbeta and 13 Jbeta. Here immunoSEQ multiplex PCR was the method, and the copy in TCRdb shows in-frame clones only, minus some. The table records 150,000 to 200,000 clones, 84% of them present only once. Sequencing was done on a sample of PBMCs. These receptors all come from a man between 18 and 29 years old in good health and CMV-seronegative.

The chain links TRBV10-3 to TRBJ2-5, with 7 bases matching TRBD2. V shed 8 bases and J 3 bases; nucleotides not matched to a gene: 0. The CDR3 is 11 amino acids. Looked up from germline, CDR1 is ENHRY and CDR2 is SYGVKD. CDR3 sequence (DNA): TGTGCCATCCGGGGGGAAGAGACCCAGTACTTC. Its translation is CAIRGEETQYF.

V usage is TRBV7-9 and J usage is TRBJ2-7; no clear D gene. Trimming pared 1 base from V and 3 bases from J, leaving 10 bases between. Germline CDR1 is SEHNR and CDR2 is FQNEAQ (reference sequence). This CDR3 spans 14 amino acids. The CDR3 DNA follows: TGTGCCAGCAGCTTAGTCGCGTACGGCTACGAGCAGTACTTC. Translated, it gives CASSLVAYGYEQYF. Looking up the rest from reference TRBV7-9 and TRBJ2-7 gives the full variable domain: DTGVSQNPRHKITKRGQNVTFRCDPISEHNRLYWYRQTLGQGPEFLTYFQNEAQLEKSRLLSDRFSAERPKGSFSTLEIQRTEQGDSAMYLCASSLVAYGYEQYFGPGTRLTVT.

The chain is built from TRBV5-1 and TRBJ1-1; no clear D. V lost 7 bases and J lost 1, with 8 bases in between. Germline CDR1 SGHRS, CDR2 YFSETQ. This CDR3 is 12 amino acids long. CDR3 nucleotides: TGCGCCAGCCGCTCTACGAACACTGAAGCTTTCTTT. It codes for CASRSTNTEAFF.

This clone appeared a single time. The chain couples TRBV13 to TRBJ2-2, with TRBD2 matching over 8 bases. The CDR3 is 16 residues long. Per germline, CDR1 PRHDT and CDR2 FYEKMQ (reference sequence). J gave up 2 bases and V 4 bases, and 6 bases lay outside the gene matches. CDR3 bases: TGTGCCAGCAGCTACCCGGGAGGGGTAAACACCGGGGAGCTGTTTTTT. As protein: CASSYPGGVNTGELFF.